One T cell receptor beta chain is described in this entry. The antigen it binds to is not known. Per-nucleotide qualities are absent, and no much larger clonotype sits a single base away. This entry belongs to a study of cytomegalovirus exposure and HLA in healthy donors listed by TCRdb under 2017. For the study in its entirety: In an earlier analysis of around 540 of the donors, 250 to 350 Gb of sequence data and 120 million or so unique TCR beta sequences from about 179 million T cells were reported. HLA typing covered class I and class II loci at four-digit resolution. Roughly 300 gigabases of sequencing data and 80 million or so unique TCR sequences were included in an early release covering roughly 600 HLA-typed donors. In a later analysis, previously published TCR beta repertoires from more than 500 donors were re-analyzed and high-resolution HLA genotyping was added so that TCR occurrence patterns could be studied. The study aimed to test whether signatures of past pathogen exposure could be identified by cataloging public T cell receptors. Donor age, sex, ethnicity and CMV serostatus were collected together with the repertoire data. Of the approximately 400 genotyped donors, approximately 80% fell in the genetic ancestry cluster associated with self-reported Caucasian donors. A later genetic analysis took genome-wide SNP genotypes for about three fifths of the roughly 700 donors and used that subset as a discovery cohort. The T cell repertoires of under 750 subjects were profiled by immunosequencing and related to cytomegalovirus serostatus. Every repertoire in the discovery cohort had been generated on one and the same sequencing platform. Among almost 400 genotyped donors of the cohort, an average of around 240,000 unique TCR beta nucleotide sequences were sequenced per donor, 15% to 20% of them non-productive. Along with the roughly 700-subject first cohort, a separate validation cohort of over a hundred different subjects was used. The study combined high-throughput TCR immunosequencing, statistical association of individual TCRs with disease status, and machine learning to predict cytomegalovirus infection status. Rather than using new phenotypic data, the later analysis identified candidate immune exposures from TCR beta sequences and from how often those sequences occurred across donors. Typing coverage differed by locus: A, B, C, DRB1 and DQB1 were typed in about 629-640 donors, DQA1 in 500 to 550, DPA1 in roughly 590, and DPB1 in approximately 450. Roughly 5 DR-DQ haplotypes were handled as single units for association and clustering, since linkage in the cohort was strong. An earlier analysis of nearly 600 of the donors applied high-throughput TCR beta sequencing to assess whether each TCR beta V gene segment acted as functional or pseudogenic. Study-level results and caveats: The authors suggested that the approach could potentially be generalized to other disease states and immunological phenotypes. Most TCR sequences were seen in very few donors, while some public TCRs were found in many individuals. Over 15 rarely observed V segments, including chromosome 9 orphons, were excluded from the earlier analysis of several hundred of the donors because counts were too low. In a later genetic analysis, a missense DCLRE1C variant was associated with V-gene and J-gene trimming of TCR beta chains, and the association was replicated in an independent cohort. In a later analysis, several top co-occurrence clusters were reported to appear linked to parvovirus B19, influenza, CMV and Epstein-Barr virus. An earlier analysis of 587 of the donors showed that most TCR beta V segments appeared in productive rearrangements either about 90% or about 30% of the time, which broadly matched IMGT annotations. A later analysis found that most CMV-associated TCR beta chains appeared HLA-restricted, with HLA associations seemingly driven largely by CMV exposure. The classifier was reported to diagnose cytomegalovirus status with high specificity and sensitivity in both the original and validation cohorts. A group of highly shared sequence variants was considered likely to be a technical artifact of the sequencing pipeline. Sequencing depth was assumed to be roughly uniform across donors in the presence/absence analyses, though that assumption may not hold. Specific HLA alleles were associated with some 15,000 TCR beta sequences at a false discovery rate of 0.05 in a later analysis. Correlated functional status among segregating V segments might be attributable to linkage disequilibrium, but an unknown experimental factor could not be ruled out. Compared with the approximately 600-donor mean, donors in an Asian-associated ancestry cluster had fewer N-insertions in productive TCRs, according to a later genetic analysis. A later analysis found that TCR association rates varied across HLA loci, with DRB1 alleles showing the most associated TCRs and HLA-C alleles the fewest. A further reported finding was that TCR beta sequences accurately predicted the HLA-A and HLA-B alleles for most subjects in the first cohort. Because HLA typing was missing for some donors at each locus, association tests included only the typed subset. In the study, approximately 150 TCR beta chains were listed as associated with cytomegalovirus. When HLA alleles, especially DR and DQ, strongly co-occurred, TCR associations were difficult to assign to individual alleles. In a later analysis, HLA-associated TCR beta chains showed more clonal expansion and lower generation probabilities than non-associated chains that were equally common. For the cohort, immune exposure information was limited to CMV serostatus. A few of the identified cytomegalovirus-associated TCR beta chains were confirmed in vitro to be specific for cytomegalovirus antigens. In this cohort, only TCR beta chains were sequenced, and detectable features were limited by the absence of alpha or paired-chain data.

The cohort consisted of fewer than 700 healthy bone marrow donors. At the time of sampling, every cohort member was nominally healthy, though immune exposures that went unrecorded were likely present. The donor tested CMV seropositive, placing the donor among the roughly 300 seropositive members of the cohort. Each donor provided a peripheral blood sample, and peripheral blood mononuclear cells were used for TCR beta sequencing. The Qiagen DNeasy Blood Extraction Kit was used to extract genomic DNA from the blood cell samples. Libraries were constructed by the immunoSEQ multiplex PCR assay. A mixture of 60 forward primers for TCR Vbeta segments and 13 reverse primers for TCR Jbeta segments was used in the multiplex PCR. A multiplex PCR assay on genomic DNA amplified the CDR3 region of rearranged TCR beta genes. Amplified TCR beta libraries were sequenced as 87-base-pair reads on the Illumina HiSeq System. The authors processed their data as follows. A later analysis tallied around 80 million unique TCR beta chains across the roughly 610 repertoires, and roughly 11 million of those chains were shared by two or more donors. Raw reads were error-corrected and collapsed into unique sequences with a nearest-neighbor algorithm that merged closely related sequences to remove PCR and sequencing errors. Alignment of CDR3 sequences to IMGT reference sequences was used to assign V, D and J gene segments. For a sequence to be retained, at least a six-nucleotide match to both a V gene segment and a J gene segment was required. Rearrangements were called productive when the CDR3 lacked stop codons and stayed in frame with V and J; all others were non-productive. CDR3 was defined according to IMGT convention as the region running from the second conserved V-encoded cysteine to the conserved J-encoded phenylalanine. The earlier analysis of 500 to 750 of the donors excluded any sequence lacking an unambiguous match to a single V gene segment. In an earlier analysis of approximately 500 of the donors, a V segment was called functional when productive rearrangements were above 56.7%, and segregating when the standard deviation between donors exceeded 5%. A statistical classification framework was built to diagnose cytomegalovirus status from the catalog of TCR beta chain sequences. In a later analysis, V and J genes were assigned by comparing TCR nucleotide sequences against IMGT/GENE-DB human TR gene sequences. A later analysis assigned CDR3 sequences and most-parsimonious VDJ recombination scenarios with the TCRdist pipeline. In a later analysis, every TCR beta chain was defined by the combination of its CDR3 amino acid sequence and its V-gene family, and reads without a unique V-gene family were dropped. A later analysis removed 600 or so highly shared, low-generation-probability nucleotide sequences to deal with suspected cross-contamination and a sequencing artifact. For each public chain, a later analysis derived a clonal expansion index from normalized ranks of inferred template counts within each repertoire. In a later analysis, generation probabilities were computed with a VDJ recombination model fitted to out-of-frame rearrangements, and the resulting probabilities were checked against IGoR. Hypergeometric tests were used in a later analysis to score TCR-TCR, TCR-HLA and TCR-CMV co-occurrence, with a repertoire-size bias correction applied to the TCR pairs. To estimate false discovery rates, a later analysis permuted the HLA or CMV assignments 20 times. A later analysis grouped co-occurring TCRs with DBSCAN, adding TCRdist sequence similarity when clustering within HLA-allele-positive subsets. Co-occurrence clustering excluded repertoires with fewer than 30,000 or more than 120,000 public chains, plus five with anomalous nucleotide sharing. TCRdb mirrors the immuneACCESS table, restricted to in-frame sequences. Some clones are absent from its copies; in checked studies, under half trace to an unresolved V gene, and the reason for the others is unknown. The V and J calls and clone size come from that table; D and trimming were worked out from the DNA. The sample records 140,000 to 150,000 clones, 70% to 85% of which are singletons. Roughly 9.9% of the sample lies in the top ten.

What was sequenced was PBMCs. The receptor comes from a woman aged 55-69 years in good health and CMV-seropositive.

The DNA is as follows: TGTGCCAGCAACCGAGGAGGGGTGGAGACCCAGTACTTC. It codes for CASNRGGVETQYF. Recombination joined TRBV5-6 with TRBJ2-5; a tentative D call is TRBD2 (6 bases match). Reading the germline V gene gives CDR1 SGHDT and CDR2 YYEEEE. The V and J ends are trimmed by 6 bases and 5 bases, leaving 14 bases between them. Reading from cysteine to phenylalanine, the CDR3 counts 13 amino acids. The retained sequence is limited to the CDR3, 39 bases, with the frame set at the first base.